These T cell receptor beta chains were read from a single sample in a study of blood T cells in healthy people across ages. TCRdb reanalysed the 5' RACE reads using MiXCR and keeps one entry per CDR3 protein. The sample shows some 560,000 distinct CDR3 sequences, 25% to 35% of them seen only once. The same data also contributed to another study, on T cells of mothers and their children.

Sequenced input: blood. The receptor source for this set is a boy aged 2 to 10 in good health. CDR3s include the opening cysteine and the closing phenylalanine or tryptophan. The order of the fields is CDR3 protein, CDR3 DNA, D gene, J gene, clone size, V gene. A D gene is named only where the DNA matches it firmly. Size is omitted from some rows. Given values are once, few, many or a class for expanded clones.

CASSYRPGGGSPLHF	TGTGCCAGCAGTTACCGCCCGGGTGGCGGATCACCCCTCCACTTT	-	TRBJ1-6	-	TRBV6-6
CASSFGVFSYEQYF	TGTGCCAGCAGCTTCGGGGTCTTCTCCTACGAGCAGTACTTC	-	TRBJ2-7	-	TRBV7-2
CASSVAGLDFREQFF	TGTGCCAGCAGCGTAGCGGGACTAGACTTCCGTGAGCAGTTCTTC	TRBD2	TRBJ2-1	-	TRBV9
CASGITGGVEQYF	TGTGCCAGCGGAATAACAGGGGGCGTCGAGCAGTACTTC	TRBD1	TRBJ2-7	few	TRBV7-9
CSVGALLDNEQFF	TGCAGCGTTGGGGCCCTTCTCGACAATGAGCAGTTCTTC	-	TRBJ2-1	few	TRBV29-1
CASSPTGYTNIQYF	TGTGCCAGCTCACCAACCGGCTACACGAACATTCAGTACTTC	-	TRBJ2-4	-	TRBV18
CASSGSPLETQYF	TGTGCCAGCAGCGGCAGTCCCTTGGAGACCCAGTACTTC	-	TRBJ2-5	-	TRBV7-9
CASGLAGDNEQFF	TGTGCCAGCGGGCTAGCGGGCGACAATGAGCAGTTCTTC	TRBD2	TRBJ2-1	-	TRBV6-5
CASRPTGNGNTIYF	TGTGCCAGCAGACCGACAGGGAACGGAAACACCATATATTTT	TRBD1	TRBJ1-3	-	TRBV12-3/TRBV12-4
CSARLLLTGGMTDTQYF	TGCAGTGCCCGGCTATTGTTGACAGGGGGCATGACAGATACGCAGTATTTT	TRBD1	TRBJ2-3	few	TRBV20-1
CASSQGTSRVAKNIQYF	TGCGCCAGCAGCCAGGGCACTAGCCGAGTGGCCAAAAACATTCAGTACTTC	-	TRBJ2-4	-	TRBV4-3
CASSVVGTVRNEQFF	TGTGCCAGCAGCGTAGTGGGGACAGTGCGGAATGAGCAGTTCTTC	TRBD1	TRBJ2-1	few	TRBV9
CASSQGVSSGMNTGELFF	TGCGCCAGCAGCCAAGGGGTGTCCAGCGGGATGAACACCGGGGAGCTGTTTTTT	TRBD2	TRBJ2-2	once	TRBV4-3
CASSIASGGQGPTF	TGTGCCAGTAGTATAGCATCCGGGGGACAAGGCCCTACCTTC	-	TRBJ1-2	once	TRBV19
CSARVRDRGRNIQYF	TGCAGTGCTAGAGTCCGGGACAGGGGGCGAAACATTCAGTACTTC	TRBD1	TRBJ2-4	once	TRBV20-1
CASSHRAGSQETQYF	TGTGCCAGCAGCCATCGAGCGGGCTCTCAAGAGACCCAGTACTTC	-	TRBJ2-5	-	TRBV9
CASSLEGGGEQFF	TGTGCCAGCAGTTTGGAGGGGGGCGGTGAGCAGTTCTTC	-	TRBJ2-1	many	TRBV12-3/TRBV12-4
CAISEFGAGSSAKNIQYF	TGTGCCATCAGTGAATTTGGCGCGGGGTCATCAGCCAAAAACATTCAGTACTTC	-	TRBJ2-4	-	TRBV10-3
CASSRTDRGEKLFF	TGTGCCAGCAGCCGGACGGACAGGGGAGAAAAACTGTTTTTT	TRBD1	TRBJ1-4	-	TRBV4-2
CSVRQGNNEQFF	TGCAGCGTGAGACAGGGTAACAATGAGCAGTTCTTC	TRBD1	TRBJ2-1	-	TRBV29-1
CASRKSGVRNQPQHF	TGTGCCAGCAGGAAGTCGGGGGTGCGCAATCAGCCCCAGCATTTT	-	TRBJ1-5	few	TRBV12-3/TRBV12-4
CSARTGSSYNEQFF	TGCAGCGCCCGGACAGGCTCATCCTACAATGAGCAGTTCTTC	TRBD1	TRBJ2-1	-	TRBV29-1
CASSWKRGTYNEQFF	TGTGCCAGTAGTTGGAAGCGGGGGACCTACAATGAGCAGTTCTTC	TRBD2	TRBJ2-1	-	TRBV19
CASSSHRHIYGYTF	TGTGCCAGCAGCTCCCATCGACACATTTATGGCTACACCTTC	-	TRBJ1-2	many	TRBV7-2
CASRLAEQETQYF	TGTGCCAGCCGACTAGCGGAACAAGAGACCCAGTACTTC	TRBD2	TRBJ2-5	few	TRBV2
CSARATRGLVFDEQFF	TGCAGTGCTAGAGCAACCAGGGGGCTTGTCTTCGATGAGCAGTTCTTC	TRBD1	TRBJ2-1	-	TRBV20-1
CSARVGTFNQPQHF	TGCAGTGCTAGGGTGGGGACCTTCAATCAGCCCCAGCATTTT	-	TRBJ1-5	-	TRBV20-1
CAGSFTPRDSFYEQYF	TGTGCCGGCAGTTTCACCCCTCGGGACAGCTTCTACGAGCAGTACTTC	TRBD1	TRBJ2-7	-	TRBV12-3/TRBV12-4
CASSFGGPNQPQHF	TGTGCCAGCAGTTTTGGTGGGCCCAATCAGCCCCAGCATTTT	-	TRBJ1-5	many	TRBV27
CSAWAEDPYEQYF	TGCAGTGCCTGGGCGGAGGACCCCTACGAGCAGTACTTC	-	TRBJ2-7	-	TRBV20-1
CASSQPSVGAFF	TGTGCCAGCAGTCAACCGTCGGTGGGGGCTTTCTTT	-	TRBJ1-1	-	TRBV6-5
CASSQDRGLAGEELFF	TGCGCCAGCAGCCAAGATCGGGGGCTAGCGGGAGAGGAGCTGTTTTTT	TRBD2	TRBJ2-2	few	TRBV4-3
CSASPQEYSNQPQHF	TGCAGTGCGTCACCACAAGAATATAGCAATCAGCCCCAGCATTTT	-	TRBJ1-5	few	TRBV20-1
CASSQDPGTTTQFF	TGCGCCAGCAGCCAAGATCCCGGGACTACCACCCAGTTCTTC	TRBD2	TRBJ2-1	-	TRBV4-1
CASSPDATGVGQPQHF	TGCGCCAGCAGCCCGGACGCCACAGGGGTGGGTCAGCCCCAGCATTTT	TRBD1	TRBJ1-5	-	TRBV5-1
CASSHLGTSGGPTQYF	TGTGCCAGCAGCCATCTAGGGACTAGCGGGGGGCCAACCCAGTACTTC	TRBD2	TRBJ2-5	-	TRBV11-2
CSARGAGSSYNEQFF	TGCAGTGCCAGAGGGGCGGGGAGCTCCTACAATGAGCAGTTCTTC	-	TRBJ2-1	many	TRBV20-1
CASNIFGTGGTEAFF	TGTGCCAGCAATATTTTTGGGACAGGAGGCACTGAAGCTTTCTTT	TRBD1	TRBJ1-1	-	TRBV6-6
CASSQDWELAGRTDTQYF	TGTGCCAGCAGCCAAGATTGGGAGCTAGCGGGACGCACAGATACGCAGTATTTT	TRBD2	TRBJ2-3	-	TRBV4-2
CASSVGGETEAFF	TGTGCCAGCAGCGTAGGGGGGGAAACTGAAGCTTTCTTT	-	TRBJ1-1	-	TRBV9
CASATGTGSSPLHF	TGTGCTAGTGCCACCGGGACAGGGAGTTCACCCCTCCACTTT	TRBD1	TRBJ1-6	-	TRBV12-5
CASSPRMETQYF	TGTGCCAGCAGCCCCCGGATGGAGACCCAGTACTTC	-	TRBJ2-5	-	TRBV6-1